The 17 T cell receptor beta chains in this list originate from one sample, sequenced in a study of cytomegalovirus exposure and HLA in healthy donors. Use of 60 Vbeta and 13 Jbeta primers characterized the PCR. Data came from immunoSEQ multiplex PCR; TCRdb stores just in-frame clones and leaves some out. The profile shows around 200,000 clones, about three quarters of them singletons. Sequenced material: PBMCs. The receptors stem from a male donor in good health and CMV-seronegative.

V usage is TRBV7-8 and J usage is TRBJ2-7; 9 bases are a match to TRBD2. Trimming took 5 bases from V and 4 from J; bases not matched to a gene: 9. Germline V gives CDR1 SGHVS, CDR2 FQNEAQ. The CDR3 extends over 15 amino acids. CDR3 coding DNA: TGTGCCAGCAGCCCGTTAGGGCGGGAGGGTTACGAGCAGTACTTC. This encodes CASSPLGREGYEQYF.

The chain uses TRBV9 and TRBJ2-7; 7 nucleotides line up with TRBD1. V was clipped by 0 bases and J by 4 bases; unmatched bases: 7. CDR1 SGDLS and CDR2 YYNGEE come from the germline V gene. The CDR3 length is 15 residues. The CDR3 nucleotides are TGTGCCAGCAGCGTAGGAGGAGACAGGGTATACGAGCAGTACTTC. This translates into CASSVGGDRVYEQYF.

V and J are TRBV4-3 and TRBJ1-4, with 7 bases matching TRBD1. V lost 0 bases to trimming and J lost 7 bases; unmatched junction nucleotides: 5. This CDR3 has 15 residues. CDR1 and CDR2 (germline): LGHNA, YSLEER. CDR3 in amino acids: CASSQDNRGGEKLFF. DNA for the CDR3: TGCGCCAGCAGCCAAGACAACAGGGGAGGTGAAAAACTGTTTTTT.

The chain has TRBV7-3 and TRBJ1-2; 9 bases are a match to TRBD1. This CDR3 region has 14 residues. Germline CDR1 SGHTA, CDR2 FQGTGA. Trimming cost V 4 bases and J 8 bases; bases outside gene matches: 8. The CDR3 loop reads CASSSGTGSVGYTF. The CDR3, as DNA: TGTGCCAGCAGCTCAGGGACAGGGTCTGTCGGCTACACCTTC.

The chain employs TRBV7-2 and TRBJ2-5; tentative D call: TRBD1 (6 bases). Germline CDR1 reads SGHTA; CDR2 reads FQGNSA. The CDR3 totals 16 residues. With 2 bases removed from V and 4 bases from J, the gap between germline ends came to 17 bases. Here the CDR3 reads CASSLRLSGVAETQYF. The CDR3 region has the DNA TGTGCCAGCAGCTTACGTCTTTCAGGGGTAGCAGAGACCCAGTACTTC. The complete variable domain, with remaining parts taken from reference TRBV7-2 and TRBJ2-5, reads GAGVSQSPSNKVTEKGKDVELRCDPISGHTALYWYRQSLGQGLEFLIYFQGNSAPDKSGLPSDRFSAERTGGSVSTLTIQRTQQEDSAVYLCASSLRLSGVAETQYFGPGTRLLVL.

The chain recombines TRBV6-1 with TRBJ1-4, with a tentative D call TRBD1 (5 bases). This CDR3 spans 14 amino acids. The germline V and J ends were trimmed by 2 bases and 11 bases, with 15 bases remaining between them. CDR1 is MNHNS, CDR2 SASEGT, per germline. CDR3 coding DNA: TGTGCCAGCAGTGAAATTGGGGCAAGGTCTAAACTGTTTTTT. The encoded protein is CASSEIGARSKLFF.

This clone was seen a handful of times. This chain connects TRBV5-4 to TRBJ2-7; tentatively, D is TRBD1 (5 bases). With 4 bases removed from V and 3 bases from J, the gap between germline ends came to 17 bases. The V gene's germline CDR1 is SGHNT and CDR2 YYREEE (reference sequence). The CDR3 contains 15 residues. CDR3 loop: CASSPRPQGGYEQYF. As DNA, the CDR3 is TGTGCCAGCAGCCCCCGTCCCCAGGGTGGCTACGAGCAGTACTTC.

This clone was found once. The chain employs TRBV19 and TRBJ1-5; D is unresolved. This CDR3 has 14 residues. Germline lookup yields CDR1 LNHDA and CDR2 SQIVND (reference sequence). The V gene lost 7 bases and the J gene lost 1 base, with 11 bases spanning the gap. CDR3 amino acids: CASTPRQSNQPQHF. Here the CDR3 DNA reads TGTGCCAGTACCCCGCGGCAGAGCAATCAGCCCCAGCATTTT. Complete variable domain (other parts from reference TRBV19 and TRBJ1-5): DGGITQSPKYLFRKEGQNVTLSCEQNLNHDAMYWYRQDPGQGLRLIYYSQIVNDFQKGDIAEGYSVSREKKESFPLTVTSAQKNPTAFYLCASTPRQSNQPQHFGDGTRLSIL.

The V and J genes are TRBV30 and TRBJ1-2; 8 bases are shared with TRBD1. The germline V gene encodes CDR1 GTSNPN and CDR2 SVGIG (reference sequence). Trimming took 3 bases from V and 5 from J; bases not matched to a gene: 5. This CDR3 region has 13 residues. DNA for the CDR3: TGTGCCTGGAGGGAAACAGGGGGATATGGCTACACCTTC. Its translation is CAWRETGGYGYTF.

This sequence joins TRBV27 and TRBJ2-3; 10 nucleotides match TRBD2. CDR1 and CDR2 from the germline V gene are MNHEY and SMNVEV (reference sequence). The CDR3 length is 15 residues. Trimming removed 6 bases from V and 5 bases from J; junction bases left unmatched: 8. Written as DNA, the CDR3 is TGTGCCAGCAGACCGAGCGGGGGGGCTGGAGATACGCAGTATTTT. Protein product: CASRPSGGAGDTQYF.

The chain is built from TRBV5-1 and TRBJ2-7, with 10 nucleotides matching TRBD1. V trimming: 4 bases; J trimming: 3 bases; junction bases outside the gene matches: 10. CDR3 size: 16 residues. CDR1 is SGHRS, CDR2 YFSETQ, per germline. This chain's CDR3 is CASSPRTGGGDYEQYF. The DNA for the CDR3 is TGCGCCAGCAGCCCACGGACAGGGGGTGGGGACTACGAGCAGTACTTC.

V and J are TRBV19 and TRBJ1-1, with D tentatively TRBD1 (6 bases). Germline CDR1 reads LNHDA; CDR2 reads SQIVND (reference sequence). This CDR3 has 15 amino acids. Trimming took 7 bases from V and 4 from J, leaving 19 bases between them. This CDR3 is CASNPSRGYGTEAFF. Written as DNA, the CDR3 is TGTGCCAGTAATCCATCCAGGGGATACGGCACTGAAGCTTTCTTT.

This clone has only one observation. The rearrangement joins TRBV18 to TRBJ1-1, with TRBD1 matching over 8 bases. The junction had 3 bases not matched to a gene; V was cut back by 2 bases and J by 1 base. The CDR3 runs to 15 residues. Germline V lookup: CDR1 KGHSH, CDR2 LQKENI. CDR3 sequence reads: CASSPEQGGNTEAFF. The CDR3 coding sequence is TGTGCCAGCTCACCAGAACAGGGGGGGAACACTGAAGCTTTCTTT.

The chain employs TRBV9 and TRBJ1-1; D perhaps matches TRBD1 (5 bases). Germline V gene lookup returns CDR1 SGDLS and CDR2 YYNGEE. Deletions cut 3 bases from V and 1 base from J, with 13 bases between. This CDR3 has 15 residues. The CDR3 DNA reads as TGTGCCAGCAGCGCCTCAGGGCGCGGGAACACTGAAGCTTTCTTT. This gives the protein CASSASGRGNTEAFF.

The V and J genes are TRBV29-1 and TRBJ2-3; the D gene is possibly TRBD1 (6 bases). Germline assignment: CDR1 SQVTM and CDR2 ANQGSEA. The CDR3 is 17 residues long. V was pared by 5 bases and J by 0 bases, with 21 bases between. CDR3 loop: CSVNPGALSPSTDTQYF. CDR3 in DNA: TGCAGCGTTAACCCAGGGGCCCTGAGCCCTAGCACAGATACGCAGTATTTT.

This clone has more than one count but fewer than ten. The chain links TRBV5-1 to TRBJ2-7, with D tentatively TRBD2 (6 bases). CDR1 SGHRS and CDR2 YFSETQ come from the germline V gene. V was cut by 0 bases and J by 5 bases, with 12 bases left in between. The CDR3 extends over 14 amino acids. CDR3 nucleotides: TGCGCCAGCAGCTTGGCGCACGGCGGGGACGAGCAGTACTTC. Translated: CASSLAHGGDEQYF.

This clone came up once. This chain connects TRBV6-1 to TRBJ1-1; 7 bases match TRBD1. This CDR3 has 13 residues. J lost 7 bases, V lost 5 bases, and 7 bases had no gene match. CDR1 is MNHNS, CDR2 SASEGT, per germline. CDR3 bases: TGTGCCAGCAGTCTCGTTCGGGACAGTGAAGCTTTCTTT. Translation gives CASSLVRDSEAFF.